A selection of T cell receptor beta chains follows, all from one sample in a study of PD-1 blockade in classical Hodgkin lymphoma. Here immunoSEQ multiplex PCR was the method, and the copy in TCRdb shows in-frame clones only, minus some. The table shows around 6,000 clones, with 45% to 55% occurring only once. The input for sequencing was CD8+ T cells from blood, taken at baseline. The receptors were sampled from a human donor with classical Hodgkin lymphoma. The CDR3 runs from the conserved cysteine through the conserved F or W. The D gene is left open where the match is weak. Size is stated for part of the rows, as once, few or many counts, or as a class when the clone is expanded.

V gene: TRBV4-1
D gene: TRBD2
J gene: TRBJ2-7
clone size: NA
CDR3 protein: CASSPLTSGRYEQYF
CDR3 DNA: TGCGCCAGCAGCCCTCTTACTAGCGGGAGATACGAGCAGTACTTC

V gene: TRBV5-1
D gene: TRBD2
J gene: TRBJ2-7
clone size: NA
CDR3 protein: CASSLPLAGGWNEQYF
CDR3 DNA: TGCGCCAGCAGCTTGCCCCTAGCGGGAGGTTGGAACGAGCAGTACTTC

V gene: TRBV27
D gene: TRBD1
J gene: TRBJ2-7
clone size: NA
CDR3 protein: CASSLIFGTGTYEQYF
CDR3 DNA: TGTGCCAGCAGTTTAATTTTCGGGACAGGGACCTACGAGCAGTACTTC

V gene: TRBV5-6
D gene: TRBD1
J gene: TRBJ2-5
clone size: few
CDR3 protein: CASSDGTGFNVETQYF
CDR3 DNA: TGTGCCAGCAGCGACGGGACAGGGTTCAATGTGGAGACCCAGTACTTC

V gene: TRBV7-9
D gene: TRBD1
J gene: TRBJ2-7
clone size: few
CDR3 protein: CASSIPGQGFHEQYF
CDR3 DNA: TGTGCCAGCAGCATACCGGGACAGGGGTTCCACGAGCAGTACTTC

V gene: TRBV11-3
D gene: TRBD1
J gene: TRBJ2-1
clone size: NA
CDR3 protein: CASSLGVGTGTNEQFF
CDR3 DNA: TGTGCCAGCAGCTTAGGGGTCGGGACAGGGACCAATGAGCAGTTCTTC

V gene: TRBV19
D gene: NA
J gene: TRBJ2-7
clone size: few
CDR3 protein: CASSIDLDPSYEQYF
CDR3 DNA: TGTGCCAGTAGTATAGATCTAGACCCCTCCTACGAGCAGTACTTC

V gene: TRBV28
D gene: TRBD1
J gene: TRBJ2-1
clone size: NA
CDR3 protein: CASSLGQGSYNEQFF
CDR3 DNA: TGTGCCAGCAGTTTAGGACAGGGGTCCTACAATGAGCAGTTCTTC

V gene: TRBV7-9
D gene: TRBD2
J gene: TRBJ2-1
clone size: NA
CDR3 protein: CASSSSGTNPSNEQFF
CDR3 DNA: TGTGCCAGCAGCTCCTCCGGGACTAACCCTTCCAATGAGCAGTTCTTC

V gene: TRBV7-9
D gene: NA
J gene: TRBJ2-7
clone size: NA
CDR3 protein: CASSPDYEQYF
CDR3 DNA: TGTGCCAGCAGCCCAGACTACGAGCAGTACTTC

V gene: TRBV4-1
D gene: NA
J gene: TRBJ1-1
clone size: medium-sized
CDR3 protein: CASSQRGYMNTEAFF
CDR3 DNA: TGCGCCAGCAGCCAAAGGGGATATATGAACACTGAAGCTTTCTTT

V gene: TRBV6-5
D gene: NA
J gene: TRBJ2-3
clone size: once
CDR3 protein: CASSYVGFATDTQYF
CDR3 DNA: TGTGCCAGCAGTTACGTTGGATTCGCCACAGATACGCAGTATTTT

V gene: TRBV6-6
D gene: NA
J gene: TRBJ2-7
clone size: NA
CDR3 protein: CASSYEAEVVEQYF
CDR3 DNA: TGTGCCAGCAGTTACGAGGCGGAGGTTGTTGAGCAGTACTTC

V gene: TRBV28
D gene: NA
J gene: TRBJ2-7
clone size: NA
CDR3 protein: CASSFGTDVRF
CDR3 DNA: TGTGCCAGCAGTTTCGGTACAGATGTACGATTC

V gene: TRBV28
D gene: NA
J gene: TRBJ2-1
clone size: NA
CDR3 protein: CASSSTLSSYNEQFF
CDR3 DNA: TGTGCCAGCAGTTCGACTCTAAGCTCCTACAATGAGCAGTTCTTC

V gene: TRBV19
D gene: TRBD2
J gene: TRBJ2-7
clone size: NA
CDR3 protein: CASSILAGDSYEQYF
CDR3 DNA: TGTGCCAGTAGTATACTAGCGGGAGACTCCTACGAGCAGTACTTC

V gene: TRBV27
D gene: TRBD2
J gene: TRBJ2-5
clone size: NA
CDR3 protein: CASSLSRLAGVETQYF
CDR3 DNA: TGTGCCAGCAGTTTATCGAGGCTAGCGGGAGTGGAGACCCAGTACTTC